Listed below are T cell receptor beta chains from one sample, sequenced in a study of T-cell reconstitution after alpha-beta-depleted transplantation in children. TCRdb recomputed calls from the PCR reads with MiXCR, one row per CDR3 protein. The repertoire holds under 300,000 distinct CDR3 sequences, with under 14% as singletons. The material sequenced was peripheral blood, taken 180 days after TCRalphabeta/CD19-depleted stem cell transplant. Receptor source: a male patient between 2 and 15 years old who had a stem cell transplant for chronic granulomatous disease, so the T cells may come from the graft donor. The CDR3 runs from the conserved cysteine through the conserved F or W. The D gene is left open where the match is weak. A clone size is listed for some rows: how often the clone was seen (once, few, many), or a class if it is expanded.

TRBJ2-3,TRBV10-3,TRBD1,many,15,TGTGCCATCAGGTCGGGGGGACAGGGCTCAGATACGCAGTATTTT,CAIRSGGQGSDTQYF
TRBJ2-5,TRBV20-1,TRBD1,many,14,TGCAGTGCTAGATCCCGGACAGGTTTGGAGACCCAGTACTTC,CSARSRTGLETQYF
TRBJ1-2,TRBV5-1,TRBD1,many,13,TGCGCCAGCAGCTTTGGACAGGGACATGGCTACACCTTC,CASSFGQGHGYTF
TRBJ1-2,TRBV12-3/TRBV12-4,NA,many,14,TGTGCCAGCACTTCTTCCCCCGCTACCTATGGCTACACCTTC,CASTSSPATYGYTF
TRBJ2-5,TRBV20-1,NA,many,12,TGCAGTGCTAGTGAAGGCCAAGAGACCCAGTACTTC,CSASEGQETQYF
TRBJ2-3,TRBV19,NA,NA,15,TGTGCCAGTAGTATAGATACGACTAGCACAGATACGCAGTATTTT,CASSIDTTSTDTQYF
TRBJ2-1,TRBV7-7,TRBD2,many,15,TGTGCCAGCAGCTTAGATAGCGGGAGGGGTAATGAGCAGTTCTTC,CASSLDSGRGNEQFF
TRBJ2-5,TRBV4-1,NA,many,19,TGCGCCAGCAGCCAAGATCGGGCAGGGAAGGTCCAAAAGCCGGAGACCCAGTACTTC,CASSQDRAGKVQKPETQYF
TRBJ2-7,TRBV6-1,NA,many,15,TGTGCCAGCAGTGAAGTTGTGGGAAGCTCCTACGAGCAGTACTTC,CASSEVVGSSYEQYF
TRBJ1-4,TRBV14,TRBD1,many,16,TGTGCCAGCAGCCCCCGGGACAGGGCAAGTGATGAAAAACTGTTTTTT,CASSPRDRASDEKLFF
TRBJ2-5,TRBV10-2,TRBD2,many,15,TGCGCCAGCAGAACAGCGGGGGGGCCTCGTGAGACCCAGTACTTC,CASRTAGGPRETQYF
TRBJ2-5,TRBV7-2,NA,many,17,TGTGCCAGCAGCTTAGGGGTCGGGGTAGGGACATCCGAGACCCAGTACTTC,CASSLGVGVGTSETQYF
TRBJ1-2,TRBV15,NA,many,13,TGTGCCACCGGACAGCTTTCTAACTATGGCTACACCTTC,CATGQLSNYGYTF
TRBJ2-7,TRBV7-2,TRBD1,NA,14,TGTGCCAGCAGCTTAGGCGGCAGGGGGCGCGAGCAGTACTTC,CASSLGGRGREQYF
TRBJ2-7,TRBV5-1,TRBD1,many,15,TGCGCCAGCAGCTTAGACCGGGACAGATCCTACGAGCAGTACTTC,CASSLDRDRSYEQYF
TRBJ2-3,TRBV2,TRBD2,many,18,TGTGCCAGCAGTGAAGCGGTCCTAGCGGGAGACCCCACAGATACGCAGTATTTT,CASSEAVLAGDPTDTQYF
TRBJ2-5,TRBV7-8,NA,many,12,TGTGCCAGCAGCTTAAACTCCCGCAGCCAGTACTTC,CASSLNSRSQYF
TRBJ2-1,TRBV25-1,TRBD1,few,13,TGTGCCAGCACGGGACAGGGGGTACATGAGCAGTTCTTC,CASTGQGVHEQFF
TRBJ2-7,TRBV7-8,NA,many,14,TGTGCCAGCAGCCTAGGGAAAGGGCCTTACGAGCAGTACTTC,CASSLGKGPYEQYF
TRBJ1-2,TRBV29-1,TRBD1,many,13,TGCAGCGTTGATACGGGACAGGGGAATGGCTACACCTTC,CSVDTGQGNGYTF
TRBJ1-2,TRBV10-3,TRBD1,NA,13,TGTGCCATCAGAGGGACAGGGGCTCTCGGCTACACCTTC,CAIRGTGALGYTF
TRBJ1-5,TRBV18,TRBD1,many,16,TGTGCCAGCTCACCCGGGACAGGTCTATCAGGGCAGCCCCAGCATTTT,CASSPGTGLSGQPQHF
TRBJ2-2,TRBV5-5,NA,many,17,TGTGCCAGCAGCTTGTGGGTTAGCGGAGGGAACACCGGGGAGCTGTTTTTT,CASSLWVSGGNTGELFF
TRBJ2-5,TRBV20-1,TRBD2,many,20,TGCAGTGCTAGAGGAGGGATTGGGACTAGCGGGAGAGAAGTCCCAGAGACCCAGTACTTC,CSARGGIGTSGREVPETQYF
TRBJ2-3,TRBV12-3/TRBV12-4,NA,many,17,TGTGCCAGCAGTTTCTCTTCGGCTAGGGACCTCACAGATACGCAGTATTTT,CASSFSSARDLTDTQYF
TRBJ2-1,TRBV12-3/TRBV12-4,NA,many,11,TGTGCCAGCAGTATTCTGGGTGAGCAGTTCTTC,CASSILGEQFF
TRBJ2-7,TRBV12-3/TRBV12-4,TRBD2,few,14,TGTGCCAGCAGCCAACGGGGGGGGTGGTACGAGCAGTACTTC,CASSQRGGWYEQYF
TRBJ2-2,TRBV28,NA,NA,18,TGTGCCAGCAGTTTATACCCATCTAGCGTTGCAAACACCGGGGAGCTGTTTTTT,CASSLYPSSVANTGELFF
TRBJ2-7,TRBV12-3/TRBV12-4,TRBD2,many,18,TGTGCCAGCAGTTTTGGGTCCCTAAGCGGGAGAGGGGCCTACGAGCAGTACTTC,CASSFGSLSGRGAYEQYF
TRBJ2-1,TRBV4-1,TRBD2,many,16,TGCGCCAGCAGGCGAGGACTAGCGGGAAACTACAATGAGCAGTTCTTC,CASRRGLAGNYNEQFF
TRBJ2-5,TRBV7-2,TRBD1,many,16,TGTGCCAGCAGCTTCCCCGGGACAGGGACCCAAGAGACCCAGTACTTC,CASSFPGTGTQETQYF
TRBJ1-1,TRBV20-1,TRBD1,medium-sized,15,TGCAGTGCTAGAGACCCCGGACAGGGGGATACTGAAGCTTTCTTT,CSARDPGQGDTEAFF
TRBJ2-3,TRBV7-2,TRBD1,many,17,TGTGCCAGCAGCGCCCACCGAGGACAGGGGCGTGGGGATACGCAGTATTTT,CASSAHRGQGRGDTQYF
TRBJ1-1,TRBV5-4,NA,few,14,TGTGCCAGCAGCTTGGTAGGGGTCGGCACTGAAGCTTTCTTT,CASSLVGVGTEAFF
TRBJ2-1,TRBV12-3/TRBV12-4,NA,many,15,TGTGCCAGCAGACCAGACAGGAGCTCCTACAATGAGCAGTTCTTC,CASRPDRSSYNEQFF
TRBJ1-1,TRBV7-9,NA,many,11,TGTGCCAGCAGCTTAGTTCCTGAAGCTTTCTTT,CASSLVPEAFF
TRBJ2-2,TRBV7-9,TRBD1,many,15,TGTGCCAGCAGTCCAGACACAGGGGACACCGGGGAGCTGTTTTTT,CASSPDTGDTGELFF
TRBJ1-2,TRBV3-1,TRBD1,many,13,TGTGCCAGCAGCCCCGGGACAGGATATGGCTACACCTTC,CASSPGTGYGYTF
TRBJ2-1,TRBV7-2,NA,many,15,TGTGCCAGCAGCCCGAGACTAGTGGGAGACAATGAGCAGTTCTTC,CASSPRLVGDNEQFF
TRBJ2-7,TRBV7-9,TRBD2,few,17,TGTGCCAGCAGCCCAATGCCGGGGAGCGGGGAAACCTACGAGCAGTACTTC,CASSPMPGSGETYEQYF
TRBJ2-1,TRBV11-2,TRBD2,many,14,TGTGCCAGCAGCGCTAGCGGACCCTACAATGAGCAGTTCTTC,CASSASGPYNEQFF
TRBJ2-3,TRBV20-1,NA,many,14,TGCAGTGCTAGGCGGGCGGGTCTCACAGATACGCAGTATTTT,CSARRAGLTDTQYF
TRBJ1-1,TRBV2,NA,few,12,TGTGCCAGCTCCCGGAGAAACACTGAAGCTTTCTTT,CASSRRNTEAFF
TRBJ2-7,TRBV21-1,NA,many,15,TGTGCCAGCAGCACCCATCTCAGGGTTTGCTACGAGCAGTACTTC,CASSTHLRVCYEQYF
TRBJ2-2,TRBV11-1,NA,many,15,TGTGCCAGCAGCATCCATAGACAGGTCACCGGGGAGCTGTTTTTT,CASSIHRQVTGELFF
TRBJ2-7,TRBV20-1,TRBD2,many,14,TGCAGTGCGTCGACTAGCGGGGCTTCCTACGAGCAGTACTTC,CSASTSGASYEQYF
TRBJ2-2,TRBV11-3,TRBD2,many,17,TGTGCCAGCAGCTTAGTGGGCGGGGGAGCGAACACCGGGGAGCTGTTTTTT,CASSLVGGGANTGELFF
TRBJ1-4,TRBV28,TRBD1,many,18,TGTGCCAGCAGTTTAAACACAGGGGGCGATCCTAATAATGAAAAACTGTTTTTT,CASSLNTGGDPNNEKLFF
TRBJ2-7,TRBV4-3,TRBD1,many,15,TGCGCCAGCAGCCAAGAAGGCAGGGGGCCCTACGAGCAGTACTTC,CASSQEGRGPYEQYF
TRBJ1-1,TRBV20-1,NA,many,20,TGCAGTGCAGGGGTGGTCGGTCCTGACGTAAGTCCACACATGAACACTGAAGCTTTCTTT,CSAGVVGPDVSPHMNTEAFF
TRBJ2-1,TRBV5-1,NA,many,16,TGCGCCAGCACCGAGCCCCGAGGGGTAGGGTCGAATGAGCAGTTCTTC,CASTEPRGVGSNEQFF